A single sample gave rise to the 31 T cell receptor beta chains below, sequenced in a study of PD-1 blockade in classical Hodgkin lymphoma. Assay used: immunoSEQ multiplex PCR; TCRdb lists only in-frame clones, some missing. This table has more than 10,000 clones, 80% to 95% appearing once. Relapses following autologous stem cell transplantation were seen in all patients, with brentuximab vedotin exposure varying. The sequences come from peripheral blood mononuclear cells (PBMCs), collected at baseline. The source of these receptors is a human donor with classical Hodgkin lymphoma.

The sample holds one count of this clone. The V and J genes are TRBV28 and TRBJ1-6; no clear D. The CDR3 is 14 residues long. V lost 5 bases and J 7 bases, leaving 12 bases between the germline ends. Germline assignment: CDR1 MDHEN and CDR2 SYDVKM. The DNA for the CDR3 is TGTGCCAGCAGTCGACCGACCCCGAATTCACCCCTCCACTTT. This codes for CASSRPTPNSPLHF.

This sequence joins TRBV6-1 and TRBJ1-1; D is unresolved. Trimming removed 1 base at V and 4 bases at J, with 7 bases between. Germline loops: CDR1 MNHNS, CDR2 SASEGT. The CDR3 sequence is 13 residues long. The CDR3 DNA reads as TGTGCCAGCAGTGAAGAGGGCCTCACTGAAGCTTTCTTT. Translated, it gives CASSEEGLTEAFF.

This sequence joins TRBV30 and TRBJ1-1; the D is unclear. CDR1 is GTSNPN and CDR2 is SVGIG in the germline V gene (reference sequence). The germline V and J ends were trimmed by 6 bases and 2 bases, with 13 bases remaining between them. The CDR3 extends over 13 amino acids. For the CDR3, the DNA is TGTGCCTGCCCAGAGTGCGGCAACACTGAAGCTTTCTTT. Protein product: CACPECGNTEAFF. The full variable domain, its missing parts supplied by reference TRBV30 and TRBJ1-1, is SQTIHQWPATLVQPVGSPLSLECTVEGTSNPNLYWYRQAAGRGLQLLFYSVGIGQISSEVPQNLSASRPQDRQFILSSKKLLLSDSGFYLCACPECGNTEAFFGQGTRLTVV.

This clone showed up just once. This sequence joins TRBV5-8 and TRBJ2-3; 7 bases fit TRBD2. The trim removed 0 bases at V and 10 bases at J, leaving 5 bases unmatched. Germline V gene data show CDR1 as SGHTS and CDR2 as YDEGEE. The CDR3 is 13 residues long. The CDR3 coding sequence is TGTGCCAGCAGCTTGGACCACCGGGGGGCGCAGTATTTT. This gives the protein CASSLDHRGAQYF.

The chain is built from TRBV2 and TRBJ2-5; tentative D call: TRBD1 (5 bases). The CDR3 loop spans 14 amino acids. CDR1 and CDR2 (germline): SNHLY, FYNNEI. Trimming stripped 8 bases from V and 3 bases from J, with 16 bases between. CDR3 sequence (DNA): TGTGCCAGCCATAGGGGAAGAACCGAAGAGACCCAGTACTTC. Amino acids: CASHRGRTEETQYF.

The chain recombines TRBV7-2 with TRBJ2-5; TRBD2 aligns across 10 bases. Germline CDR1 is SGHTA and CDR2 is FQGNSA. The CDR3 is 16 residues long. Losses at the gene ends were 1 base for V and 1 base for J; bases not matched to a gene: 3. The CDR3 loop reads CASSLVASGGQETQYF. The CDR3 bases are TGTGCCAGCAGCTTAGTGGCTAGCGGGGGCCAAGAGACCCAGTACTTC.

The gene calls are TRBV2 and TRBJ1-1; D remains unclear. The CDR3 runs to 13 residues. The germline gives CDR1 SNHLY, CDR2 FYNNEI. V dropped 5 bases and J dropped 5 bases, with 12 bases sitting between them. CDR3 DNA: TGTGCCAGCAGTTCTGGTGGATGGACTGAAGCTTTCTTT. The encoded protein is CASSSGGWTEAFF.

The chain is built from TRBV7-9 and TRBJ2-3; weak D call: TRBD1 (5 bases). Germline loops: CDR1 SEHNR, CDR2 FQNEAQ (reference sequence). This CDR3 spans 16 amino acids. The V and J ends lost 3 bases and 4 bases respectively, with 17 bases between them. This CDR3 is CASSFGPRAIPDTQYF. As DNA, the CDR3 is TGTGCCAGCAGCTTCGGTCCCAGGGCTATTCCAGATACGCAGTATTTT. Variable domain in full (rest from reference TRBV7-9 and TRBJ2-3): DTGVSQNPRHKITKRGQNVTFRCDPISEHNRLYWYRQTLGQGPEFLTYFQNEAQLEKSRLLSDRFSAERPKGSFSTLEIQRTEQGDSAMYLCASSFGPRAIPDTQYFGPGTRLTVL.

The rearrangement links TRBV11-3 to TRBJ1-6, with D possibly matching TRBD1 (6 bases). From germline, CDR1 is SGHNT and CDR2 YENEEA. Trimming took 4 bases from V and 3 from J, leaving 7 bases between them. The CDR3 loop spans 14 amino acids. This CDR3 is CASSSDSYNSPLHF. CDR3 sequence (DNA): TGTGCCAGCAGCTCGGACAGCTATAATTCACCCCTCCACTTT.

V usage is TRBV13 and J usage is TRBJ2-3; D gene unclear. Trimming left V 2 bases short and J 0 bases short, with 12 bases between. CDR3 size: 16 residues. Germline values: CDR1 PRHDT, CDR2 FYEKMQ (reference sequence). The CDR3 spells CASSLNLRSSTDTQYF. DNA for the CDR3: TGTGCCAGCAGCTTAAATCTGCGGAGTAGCACAGATACGCAGTATTTT.

About this clone: One end of the junction is discordant with germline, which a read error may explain. This chain joins TRBV4-1 and TRBJ2-1; D ambiguous. CDR1 is MGHRA and CDR2 is YSYEKL in the germline V gene. The CDR3 spans 14 residues. DNA of the CDR3: TGTGCCAGCAGCCCCTTGACTGTGGACAATGAGCAGTTCTTC. Amino acids: CASSPLTVDNEQFF.

This rearrangement joins TRBV27 to TRBJ2-3; D ambiguous. The V gene's germline CDR1 is MNHEY and CDR2 SMNVEV (reference sequence). Trimming shortened V by 3 bases and J by 5 bases, and 15 bases separated the two germline ends. This CDR3 has 15 amino acids. CDR3 nucleotide sequence: TGTGCCAGCAGTTTGTCTTTACATGGCGAAGATACGCAGTATTTT. Protein product: CASSLSLHGEDTQYF.

The rearrangement joins TRBV4-2 to TRBJ2-7; TRBD2 matches at 8 bases. Germline CDR1 reads LGHNA; CDR2 reads YNFKEQ. The trim removed 1 base at V and 3 bases at J, leaving 11 bases unmatched. CDR3 length equals 17 residues. This chain's CDR3 is CASSQGFAGGNRYEQYF. As DNA, the CDR3 is TGTGCCAGCAGCCAAGGTTTTGCGGGGGGAAACCGCTACGAGCAGTACTTC.

The chain employs TRBV7-7 and TRBJ2-7; 7 bases line up with TRBD1. Germline CDR1 is SSHAT and CDR2 is FNYEAQ (reference sequence). CDR3 length: 13 residues. J lost 6 bases, V lost 3 bases, and 5 bases had no gene match. The CDR3 here is CASSFDRVSEQYF. CDR3 in DNA: TGTGCCAGCAGCTTTGACAGGGTCAGCGAGCAGTACTTC.

This rearrangement joins TRBV6-1 to TRBJ1-5; TRBD1 matches at 9 bases. Trimming cost V 8 bases and J 0 bases; bases outside gene matches: 5. The CDR3 has 15 amino acids. CDR1 MNHNS and CDR2 SASEGT come from the germline V gene. The CDR3 DNA reads as TGTGCCAGCGCGGGACAGGGTCATAGCAATCAGCCCCAGCATTTT. Translation gives CASAGQGHSNQPQHF.

The chain uses TRBV19 and TRBJ1-1, with 7 positions matching TRBD1. From germline, CDR1 is LNHDA and CDR2 SQIVND (reference sequence). The CDR3 sequence is 14 residues long. The ends lost 3 bases at V and 5 bases at J; junction bases unmatched: 6. CDR3: CASSINRGGTEAFF. The CDR3 nucleotides read TGTGCCAGTAGTATCAACAGGGGAGGGACTGAAGCTTTCTTT. Based on the CDR3 plus reference TRBV19 and TRBJ1-1, the full variable domain is DGGITQSPKYLFRKEGQNVTLSCEQNLNHDAMYWYRQDPGQGLRLIYYSQIVNDFQKGDIAEGYSVSREKKESFPLTVTSAQKNPTAFYLCASSINRGGTEAFFGQGTRLTVV.

The rearrangement uses TRBV30 and TRBJ2-5; D possibly corresponds to TRBD2 (5 bases). Germline loops: CDR1 GTSNPN, CDR2 SVGIG (reference sequence). The CDR3 sequence is 12 residues long. Trimming removed 2 bases at V and 5 bases at J, with 9 bases between. As DNA, the CDR3 is TGTGCCTGGAGTCCTAGCCCGGAGACCCAGTACTTC. Translating it yields CAWSPSPETQYF.

The gene calls are TRBV7-9 and TRBJ2-1, with 7 bases fitting TRBD2. The CDR3 is made up of 15 amino acids. CDR1 is SEHNR, CDR2 FQNEAQ, per germline (reference sequence). Trimming took 8 bases from V and 2 from J; bases not matched to a gene: 9. The CDR3 DNA reads as TGTGCCAGCGGACCCCAGCGGGGTCCCTACAATGAGCAGTTCTTC. Its translation: CASGPQRGPYNEQFF.

This clone turned up a few times. The V gene is TRBV4-1, the J gene TRBJ2-2; tentatively, D is TRBD1 or TRBD2 (5 bases each). The germline V gene encodes CDR1 MGHRA and CDR2 YSYEKL. With 0 bases removed from V and 6 bases from J, the gap between germline ends came to 14 bases. The CDR3 is 16 amino acids. DNA for the CDR3: TGCGCCAGCAGCCAAGATCCATACCGGGGACCCGGGGAGCTGTTTTTT. It translates to CASSQDPYRGPGELFF.

The chain links TRBV10-3 to TRBJ1-5; D is uncertain. The CDR3 extends over 14 amino acids. V gave up 2 bases and J gave up 1 base, with 6 bases separating them. CDR1 is ENHRY, CDR2 SYGVKD, per germline. CDR3 nucleotide sequence: TGTGCCATCAGTGAGGTGAGAAGCAATCAGCCCCAGCATTTT. Translating gives CAISEVRSNQPQHF.

CDR3: CASSYEGDSGYTF. The CDR3 DNA follows: TGTGCCAGCAGTTACGAAGGGGATAGTGGCTACACCTTC. The chain is built from TRBV6-5 and TRBJ1-2; a possible D gene is TRBD1 (5 bases). The CDR3 runs 13 residues. Germline V lookup: CDR1 MNHEY, CDR2 SVGAGI. V gave up 2 bases and J gave up 7 bases, with 11 bases separating them.

The rearrangement links TRBV29-1 to TRBJ2-3, with 9 bases fitting TRBD1. V shed 5 bases, J shed 6 bases, and the junction held 9 bases outside the gene matches. From germline, CDR1 is SQVTM and CDR2 ANQGSEA. The CDR3 is made up of 14 amino acids. CDR3 sequence: CSVTTGGNTDTQYF. The DNA for the CDR3 is TGCAGCGTTACAACAGGGGGCAATACGGATACGCAGTATTTT.

This sequence joins TRBV7-6 and TRBJ1-3; D not resolved. V lost 5 bases and J lost 4, with 12 bases in between. CDR1 and CDR2 from the germline V gene are SGHVS and FNYEAQ. The CDR3 is 14 amino acids. The CDR3 DNA follows: TGTGCCAGCAGCCCGGCCGGAGGCGGAAACACCATATATTTT. Its protein is CASSPAGGGNTIYF.

This chain joins TRBV30 and TRBJ1-6, with TRBD1 matching 7 bases. The CDR3 loop spans 14 amino acids. Germline V lookup: CDR1 GTSNPN, CDR2 SVGIG (reference sequence). Trimming cost V 5 bases and J 4 bases; bases outside gene matches: 5. CDR3 bases: TGTGCCTGGTCACCGGACAGGTATAATTCACCCCTCCACTTT. Translated: CAWSPDRYNSPLHF.

The chain is built from TRBV19 and TRBJ1-1; 7 nucleotides align to TRBD1. Unmatched junction bases numbered 6, after V lost 1 base and J lost 1 base. The CDR3 has 16 residues. Germline lookup yields CDR1 LNHDA and CDR2 SQIVND (reference sequence). The CDR3: CASSIGRGPRNTEAFF. The CDR3 region has the DNA TGTGCCAGTAGTATAGGGAGGGGGCCTCGGAACACTGAAGCTTTCTTT.

V usage is TRBV10-2 and J usage is TRBJ1-5; 7 positions match TRBD1. Germline V gives CDR1 WSHSY, CDR2 SAAADI. V lost 5 bases to trimming and J lost 6 bases; unmatched junction nucleotides: 4. This CDR3 region has 13 residues. CDR3 amino acids: CASSRQGGQPQHF. DNA for the CDR3: TGCGCCAGCAGTCGACAGGGAGGTCAGCCCCAGCATTTT.

The chain links TRBV5-1 to TRBJ2-1, with D perhaps assigned TRBD1 or TRBD2 (5 bases each). The germline V gene has CDR1 SGHRS and CDR2 YFSETQ. V shed 6 bases and J shed 5 bases, with 24 bases lying between them. This CDR3 has 17 amino acids. The CDR3 nucleotides are TGCGCCAGCACCTCGGGGCTGACGATCCGGTGGGACAATGAGCAGTTCTTC. It translates to CASTSGLTIRWDNEQFF.

The chain joins TRBV5-1 to TRBJ1-4, with D possibly matching TRBD1 (5 bases). Germline assignment: CDR1 SGHRS and CDR2 YFSETQ. The CDR3 totals 15 residues. Trimming pared 4 bases from V and 0 bases from J, leaving 10 bases between. CDR3 coding DNA: TGCGCCAGCAGCCCGGAAGGGGCAACTAATGAAAAACTGTTTTTT. It specifies CASSPEGATNEKLFF.

V usage is TRBV9 and J usage is TRBJ1-6; D is unclear. V lost 7 bases, J lost 6 bases, and 14 bases lay in between. The germline V gene encodes CDR1 SGDLS and CDR2 YYNGEE. The CDR3 is 14 amino acids. The chain's CDR3 is CASAGRGGNSPLHF. The CDR3 coding sequence is TGTGCCAGCGCGGGCCGGGGTGGTAATTCACCCCTCCACTTT.

The V call is TRBV7-8, the J call TRBJ1-1; D is ambiguous. The CDR3 length is 15 residues. Trimming pared 3 bases from V and 1 base from J, leaving 12 bases between. The germline V gene has CDR1 SGHVS and CDR2 FQNEAQ. The chain's CDR3 is CASSFWVGKNTEAFF. Written as DNA, the CDR3 is TGTGCCAGCAGCTTCTGGGTGGGGAAGAACACTGAAGCTTTCTTT.

The CDR3 loop is CASSPGTGFQFF. CDR3 in DNA: TGTGCCAGCAGCCCCGGGACAGGGTTTCAGTTCTTC. V is TRBV7-3 and J is TRBJ2-1; 9 bases agree with TRBD1. Trimming removed 5 bases from V and 13 bases from J; junction bases left unmatched: 6. The CDR3 consists of 12 residues. CDR1 and CDR2 (germline): SGHTA, FQGTGA.